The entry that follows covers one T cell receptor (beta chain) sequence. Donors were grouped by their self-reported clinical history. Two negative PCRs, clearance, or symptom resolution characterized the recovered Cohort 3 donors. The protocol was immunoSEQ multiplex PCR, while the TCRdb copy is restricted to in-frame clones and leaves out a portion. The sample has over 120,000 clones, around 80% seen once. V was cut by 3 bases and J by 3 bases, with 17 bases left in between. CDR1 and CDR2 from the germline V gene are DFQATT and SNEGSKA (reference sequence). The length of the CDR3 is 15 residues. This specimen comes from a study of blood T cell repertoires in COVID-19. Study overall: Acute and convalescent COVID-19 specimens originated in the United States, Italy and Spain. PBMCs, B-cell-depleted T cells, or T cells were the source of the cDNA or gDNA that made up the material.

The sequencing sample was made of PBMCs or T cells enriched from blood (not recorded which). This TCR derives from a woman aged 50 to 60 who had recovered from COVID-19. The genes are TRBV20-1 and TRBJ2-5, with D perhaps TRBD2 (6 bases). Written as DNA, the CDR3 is TGCAGTGCTAGTCGGGGGTCCCCTGTCAAAGAGACCCAGTACTTC. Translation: CSASRGSPVKETQYF.